The entry that follows covers one T cell receptor (beta chain) sequence. Its antigen is as yet unknown. CDR1 and CDR2 from the germline V gene are DFQATT and SNEGSKA (reference sequence). The V and J ends lost 6 bases and 2 bases, in that order; junction bases with no gene match: 11. CDR3 length: 15 residues. The data were obtained in a study of T cell repertoires in cytomegalovirus infection. Each CDR3 protein is one row after TCRdb ran MiXCR on the reads. The table includes 360,000 or so distinct CDR3 sequences, about 32% detected once. Whole-study results and caveats: In two of eight donors, the top clonotype was HLA-C-restricted CMV-specific.

The V and J genes are TRBV20-1 and TRBJ2-5, with 8 nucleotides matching TRBD2. The sample in question was cultured PBMCs, obtained from culture after CMV antigen stimulation. This receptor was taken from a human donor in good health (CMV status not recorded). Some clones in this sample may be carry-over from other donors' samples. The CDR3 here is CSASPAGAFQETQYF. The DNA of the CDR3 is TGCAGTGCCAGTCCAGCGGGAGCGTTTCAAGAGACCCAGTACTTC.